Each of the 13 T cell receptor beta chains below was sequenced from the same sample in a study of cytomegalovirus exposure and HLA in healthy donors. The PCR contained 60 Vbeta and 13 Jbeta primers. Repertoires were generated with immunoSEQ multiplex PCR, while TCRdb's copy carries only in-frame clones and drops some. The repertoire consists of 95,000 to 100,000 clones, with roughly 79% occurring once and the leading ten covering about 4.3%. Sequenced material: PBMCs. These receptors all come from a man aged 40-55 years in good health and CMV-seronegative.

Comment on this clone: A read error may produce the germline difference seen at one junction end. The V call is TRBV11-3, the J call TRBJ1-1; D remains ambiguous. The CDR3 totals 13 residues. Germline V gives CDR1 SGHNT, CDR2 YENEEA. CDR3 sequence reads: CASSLDSANEAFF. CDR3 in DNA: TGTGCCAGCAGCCTAGATTCCGCTAACGAAGCTTTCTTT.

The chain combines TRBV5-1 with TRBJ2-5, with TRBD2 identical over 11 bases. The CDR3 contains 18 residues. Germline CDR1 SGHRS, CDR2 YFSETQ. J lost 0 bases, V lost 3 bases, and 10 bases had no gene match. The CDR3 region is CASSSQVTSGGYQETQYF. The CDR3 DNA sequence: TGCGCCAGCAGCTCCCAAGTTACTAGCGGGGGATACCAAGAGACCCAGTACTTC.

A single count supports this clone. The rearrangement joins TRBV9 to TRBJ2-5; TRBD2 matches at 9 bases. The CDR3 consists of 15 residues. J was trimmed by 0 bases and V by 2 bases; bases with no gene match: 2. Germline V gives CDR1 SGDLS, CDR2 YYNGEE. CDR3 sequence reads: CASSVGTSYQETQYF. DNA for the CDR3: TGTGCCAGCAGCGTTGGGACTAGCTACCAAGAGACCCAGTACTTC.

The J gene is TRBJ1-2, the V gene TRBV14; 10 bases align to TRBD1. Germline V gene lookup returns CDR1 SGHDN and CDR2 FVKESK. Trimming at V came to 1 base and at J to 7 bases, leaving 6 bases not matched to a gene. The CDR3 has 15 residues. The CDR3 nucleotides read TGTGCCAGCAGCCAAGGGGGGACAGGGGAGAGTGGCTACACCTTC. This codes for CASSQGGTGESGYTF.

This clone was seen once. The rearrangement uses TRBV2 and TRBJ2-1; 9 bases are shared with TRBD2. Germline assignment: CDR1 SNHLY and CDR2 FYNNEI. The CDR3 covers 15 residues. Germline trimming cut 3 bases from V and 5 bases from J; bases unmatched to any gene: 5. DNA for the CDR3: TGTGCCAGCAGTGACTCAGCGGGGGGCGACAATGAGCAGTTCTTC. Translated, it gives CASSDSAGGDNEQFF.

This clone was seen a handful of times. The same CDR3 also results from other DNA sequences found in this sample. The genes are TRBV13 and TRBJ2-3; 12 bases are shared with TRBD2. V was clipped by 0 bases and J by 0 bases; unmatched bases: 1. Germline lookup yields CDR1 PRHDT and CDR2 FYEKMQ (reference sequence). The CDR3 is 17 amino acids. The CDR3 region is CASSLGLAGGSTDTQYF. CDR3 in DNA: TGTGCCAGCAGCTTAGGGCTAGCGGGGGGGAGCACAGATACGCAGTATTTT.

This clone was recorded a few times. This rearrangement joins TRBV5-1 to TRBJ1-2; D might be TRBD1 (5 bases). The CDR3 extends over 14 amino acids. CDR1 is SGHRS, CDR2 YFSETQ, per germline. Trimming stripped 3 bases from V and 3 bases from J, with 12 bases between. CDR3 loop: CASSWDRGDYGYTF. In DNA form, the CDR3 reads TGCGCCAGCAGCTGGGACCGGGGGGACTATGGCTACACCTTC.

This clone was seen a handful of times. CDR3 region: CASSSFFGDRGLNEQFF. The CDR3 DNA sequence: TGTGCCAGCAGCTCCTTCTTCGGGGACAGGGGGCTGAATGAGCAGTTCTTC. The chain uses TRBV5-4 and TRBJ2-1; TRBD1 matches at 12 bases. The germline CDR1 and CDR2 sequences are SGHNT and YYREEE (reference sequence). Trimming cost V 3 bases and J 7 bases; bases outside gene matches: 11. The CDR3 has 17 amino acids.

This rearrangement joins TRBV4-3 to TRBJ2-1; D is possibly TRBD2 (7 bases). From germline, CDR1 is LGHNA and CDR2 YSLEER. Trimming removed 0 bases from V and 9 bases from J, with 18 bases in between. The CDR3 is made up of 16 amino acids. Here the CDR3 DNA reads TGCGCCAGCAGCCAAGATAGGAGGGGGGGCCATAGTGAGCAGTTCTTC. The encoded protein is CASSQDRRGGHSEQFF.

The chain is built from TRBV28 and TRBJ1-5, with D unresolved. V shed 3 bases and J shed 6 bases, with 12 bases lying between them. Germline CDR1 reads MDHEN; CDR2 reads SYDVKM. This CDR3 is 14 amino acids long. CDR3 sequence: CASSLPLSGQPQHF. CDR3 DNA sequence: TGTGCCAGCAGTTTGCCGTTGAGCGGTCAGCCCCAGCATTTT.

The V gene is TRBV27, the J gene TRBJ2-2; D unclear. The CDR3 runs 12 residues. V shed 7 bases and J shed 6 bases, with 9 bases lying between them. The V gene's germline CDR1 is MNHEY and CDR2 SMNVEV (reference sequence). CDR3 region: CASNGRAGELFF. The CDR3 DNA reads TGTGCCAGCAATGGCCGGGCCGGGGAGCTGTTTTTT.

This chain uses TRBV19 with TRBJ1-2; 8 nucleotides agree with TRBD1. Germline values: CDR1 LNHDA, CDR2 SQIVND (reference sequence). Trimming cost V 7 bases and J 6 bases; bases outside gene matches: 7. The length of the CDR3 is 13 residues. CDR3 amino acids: CASTNGQGNGYTF. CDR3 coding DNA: TGTGCCAGTACCAACGGACAGGGTAATGGCTACACCTTC.

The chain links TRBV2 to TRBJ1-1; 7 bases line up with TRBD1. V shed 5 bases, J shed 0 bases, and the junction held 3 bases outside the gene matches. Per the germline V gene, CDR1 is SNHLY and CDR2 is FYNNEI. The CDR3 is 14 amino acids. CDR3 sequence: CASSQTGLNTEAFF. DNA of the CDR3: TGTGCCAGCAGTCAGACAGGGTTGAACACTGAAGCTTTCTTT.